Presented here are 11 T cell receptor beta chains from one specimen sequenced in a study of read filtering for tumor transcriptome and immune sequencing. Molecular barcoded adaptors covering alpha/delta and beta/gamma chains were used on around 370 ng RNA. Via MiXCR, TCRdb re-called the reads, giving one row per CDR3 protein. Of about 14,000 distinct CDR3 sequences in the sample, roughly 20% were seen once. Sequencing was done on a sample of a population of CD138-negative cells sorted from bone marrow. The receptors here all came from a donor at least 40 years old with multiple myeloma.

This clonotype was detected many times. This chain uses TRBV7-2 with TRBJ2-7, with 7 bases that match TRBD2. CDR3 size: 15 residues. With 1 base clipped from V and 2 bases from J, the junction kept 5 bases outside the gene matches. Germline V gene sequence: CDR1 SGHTA, CDR2 FQGNSA. The CDR3 region is CASSLGLAATYEQYF. CDR3 sequence (DNA): TGTGCCAGCAGCTTAGGGCTAGCGGCGACCTACGAGCAGTACTTC.

The chain combines TRBV12-3 or TRBV12-4 with TRBJ1-1; the D gene is possibly TRBD1 (5 bases). This CDR3 contains 17 residues. Trimming removed 6 bases from V and 4 bases from J, with 24 bases in between. The CDR3 DNA reads TGTGCCAGCAGAAATACATTCGGGCCGAGGGGTGGCACTGAAGCTTTCTTT. Amino acids: CASRNTFGPRGGTEAFF.

This clonotype was recorded many times. This chain joins TRBV7-2 and TRBJ1-1; 7 nucleotides align to TRBD1. The germline V gene has CDR1 SGHTA and CDR2 FQGNSA. The CDR3 is 13 residues long. V was clipped by 4 bases and J by 8 bases; unmatched bases: 7. The CDR3 DNA sequence: TGTGCCAGCAGCTACGACAGGGATGGCGAAGCTTTCTTT. Protein sequence: CASSYDRDGEAFF. Combining the CDR3 with reference TRBV7-2 and TRBJ1-1 gives the whole variable domain GAGVSQSPSNKVTEKGKDVELRCDPISGHTALYWYRQSLGQGLEFLIYFQGNSAPDKSGLPSDRFSAERTGGSVSTLTIQRTQQEDSAVYLCASSYDRDGEAFFGQGTRLTVV.

This clonotype was picked up many times. This rearrangement joins TRBV16 to TRBJ2-7; 8 bases align to TRBD2. The CDR3 is made up of 15 amino acids. The germline gives CDR1 KGHSY, CDR2 FQNENV. The V segment lost 5 bases and the J segment 3 bases; nucleotides outside the gene matches: 9. The CDR3 is CASSNLGTRGYEQYF. In DNA form, the CDR3 reads TGTGCCAGCAGCAACCTAGGGACTAGGGGCTACGAGCAGTACTTC.

This clonotype was seen ten or more times. The CDR3 DNA follows: TGTGCCAGCATGCGGGGCCAAGAGACCCAGTACTTC. Amino acid sequence: CASMRGQETQYF. This chain connects TRBV2 to TRBJ2-5, with a tentative D call TRBD2 (6 bases). CDR1 SNHLY and CDR2 FYNNEI come from the germline V gene. The CDR3 has 12 amino acids. With 7 bases removed from V and 1 base from J, the gap between germline ends came to 7 bases. Combining the CDR3 with reference TRBV2 and TRBJ2-5 gives the whole variable domain EPEVTQTPSHQVTQMGQEVILRCVPISNHLYFYWYRQILGQKVEFLVSFYNNEISEKSEIFDDQFSVERPDGSNFTLKIRSTKLEDSAMYFCASMRGQETQYFGPGTRLLVL.

This clonotype was seen repeatedly, ten times or more. The chain uses TRBV20-1 and TRBJ2-1; D is unresolved. The germline gives CDR1 DFQATT, CDR2 SNEGSKA (reference sequence). There are 16 residues in the CDR3. V was pared by 4 bases and J by 2 bases, with 18 bases between. CDR3 region: CSATPYQEIPYNEQFF. The CDR3 DNA follows: TGCAGTGCTACCCCCTATCAGGAAATCCCCTACAATGAGCAGTTCTTC.

V gene TRBV12-3 or TRBV12-4 combines with J gene TRBJ1-5; D gene ambiguous. The CDR3 extends over 16 amino acids. V lost 1 base and J lost 0, with 10 bases in between. Here the CDR3 reads CASSLGTGYSNQPQHF. DNA for the CDR3: TGTGCCAGCAGTTTAGGCACCGGATATAGCAATCAGCCCCAGCATTTT.

This clonotype was observed at least ten times. The chain uses TRBV29-1 and TRBJ2-5; TRBD2 aligns across 7 bases. The CDR3 is 14 amino acids. Trimming at V came to 0 bases and at J to 9 bases, leaving 10 bases not matched to a gene. From germline, CDR1 is SQVTM and CDR2 ANQGSEA. CDR3 in DNA: TGCAGCGTTGAAGATTGGCGGGGGACGCCCGCCCAGTACTTC. Protein: CSVEDWRGTPAQYF.

The chain couples TRBV5-6 to TRBJ1-2; 7 bases align to TRBD1. The length of the CDR3 is 13 residues. Per the germline V gene, CDR1 is SGHDT and CDR2 is YYEEEE. J lost 5 bases, V lost 7 bases, and 8 bases had no gene match. CDR3 region: CASRQTGRYGYTF. The CDR3 nucleotides read TGTGCCAGCCGCCAGACAGGGAGATATGGCTACACCTTC.

At least ten counts were recorded for this clonotype. The chain joins TRBV4-1 to TRBJ1-4; the D is unclear. Between the trimmed V and J ends, which lost 0 bases and 7 bases, there was a span of 12 bases. The CDR3 is 15 amino acids. Germline V lookup: CDR1 MGHRA, CDR2 YSYEKL. The CDR3 loop is CASSQDHSLGEKLFF. In DNA form, the CDR3 reads TGCGCCAGCAGCCAAGATCATTCCTTGGGTGAAAAACTGTTTTTT.

A few counts support this clonotype. This chain links TRBV3-1 with TRBJ2-1; 11 bases agree with TRBD2. This CDR3 is built from 20 residues. Germline V lookup: CDR1 LGHDT, CDR2 YNNKEL (reference sequence). V lost 4 bases and J lost 7; bases outside the gene matches: 21. In DNA, the CDR3 is TGTGCCAGCAGCCCGAGACAGGCCAAAACTAGCGGGAGTTTAGCGAATGAGCAGTTCTTC. This codes for CASSPRQAKTSGSLANEQFF.